Listed below are T cell receptor beta chains from one sample, sequenced in a study of response to subunit inactivated influenza vaccine. TCRdb reanalysed the RT-PCR reads using MiXCR and keeps one entry per CDR3 protein. The repertoire holds approximately 530,000 distinct CDR3 sequences, 13% seen once, with under 15% in the top ten. The specimen was PBMCs from blood, collected more than 35 days after vaccination. The receptors were gathered from a man aged 50 to 60 who received an inactivated influenza vaccine. The CDR3 runs from the conserved cysteine through the conserved F or W. A D gene is named only where the DNA matches it firmly. Clone size is not always given. Where it is, it says once, few, many or a class for expanded clones.

V	J	size	D	CDR3	DNA
TRBV7-8	TRBJ2-7	many	NA	CASSVQQGYEQYF	TGTGCCAGCAGCGTACAGCAGGGCTACGAGCAGTACTTC
TRBV28	TRBJ2-3	NA	NA	CASSLLGRSRPDTQYF	TGTGCCAGCAGTTTATTAGGCAGGTCTCGCCCAGATACGCAGTATTTT
TRBV9	TRBJ2-1	NA	TRBD2	CASSVLGAGIYNEQFF	TGTGCCAGCAGCGTTCTGGGAGCGGGGATTTACAATGAGCAGTTCTTC
TRBV2	TRBJ2-1	NA	NA	CASSSGAGFYNEQFF	TGTGCCAGCAGTTCAGGGGCAGGGTTCTACAATGAGCAGTTCTTC
TRBV7-2	TRBJ2-1	many	NA	CASSLGAGRNEQFF	TGTGCCAGCAGCTTAGGGGCAGGGCGGAATGAGCAGTTCTTC
TRBV5-5	TRBJ2-1	many	NA	CASSWGIYNEQFF	TGTGCCAGCAGCTGGGGGATTTACAATGAGCAGTTCTTC
TRBV30	TRBJ2-7	few	TRBD1	CACKETGAVTYEQYF	TGTGCCTGTAAAGAAACAGGGGCGGTTACCTACGAGCAGTACTTC
TRBV7-2	TRBJ2-1	NA	NA	CASSLARDNEQFF	TGTGCCAGCAGCTTAGCCAGGGACAATGAGCAGTTCTTC
TRBV7-2	TRBJ2-6	many	TRBD1	CASSPGGSGANVLTF	TGTGCCAGCAGCCCAGGGGGCTCTGGGGCCAACGTCCTGACTTTC
TRBV7-2	TRBJ1-1	few	TRBD1	CASSLHRGNTEAFF	TGTGCCAGCAGCTTACACAGGGGGAACACTGAAGCTTTCTTT
TRBV12-3/TRBV12-4	TRBJ2-4	many	NA	CASSSRSASVQYF	TGTGCCAGCAGTTCAAGGTCGGCGTCAGTTCAGTACTTC
TRBV9	TRBJ2-3	few	TRBD2	CASSLAGAGSDTQYF	TGTGCCAGCAGTTTAGCGGGAGCAGGCTCAGATACGCAGTATTTT
TRBV27	TRBJ1-6	many	NA	CASADGGTYSPLHF	TGTGCCAGCGCCGACGGAGGTACCTATTCACCCCTCCACTTT
TRBV18	TRBJ2-5	many	TRBD2	CASSPSGRIAQYF	TGTGCCAGCTCACCAAGCGGGAGAATCGCCCAGTACTTC
TRBV5-1	TRBJ1-5	NA	NA	CASSPRGDSNQPQHF	TGCGCCAGCAGCCCGCGAGGGGATAGCAATCAGCCCCAGCATTTT
TRBV27	TRBJ2-3	NA	TRBD2	CASQGLPSGTQYF	TGTGCCAGCCAGGGACTACCTTCGGGTACGCAGTATTTT
TRBV2	TRBJ2-7	many	NA	CASSNRAYEQYF	TGTGCCAGCAGCAACAGGGCGTACGAGCAGTACTTC
TRBV6-1	TRBJ2-7	few	TRBD1	CASSEPGDSFYEQYF	TGTGCCAGCAGTGAACCTGGGGACAGTTTCTACGAGCAGTACTTC
TRBV4-2	TRBJ2-7	NA	TRBD2	CASSQDVSSGGVPYEQYF	TGTGCCAGCAGCCAAGATGTGTCTAGCGGGGGGGTTCCCTACGAGCAGTACTTC
TRBV13	TRBJ2-7	few	TRBD2	CASSLGGGGSLFVYEQYF	TGTGCCAGCAGCTTAGGGGGCGGGGGGAGCCTTTTTGTCTACGAGCAGTACTTC
TRBV7-6	TRBJ2-1	few	NA	CASSFLGVYNEQFF	TGTGCCAGCAGCTTTTTGGGGGTCTACAATGAGCAGTTCTTC
TRBV29-1	TRBJ2-1	many	NA	CSVVFLATNEQFF	TGCAGCGTTGTCTTCCTAGCGACGAATGAGCAGTTCTTC
TRBV20-1	TRBJ1-2	NA	NA	CSAFRDLTISYGYTF	TGCAGTGCCTTCCGGGACCTCACCATTTCCTATGGCTACACCTTC
TRBV20-1	TRBJ2-5	NA	NA	CSAPGAQYQETQYF	TGCAGTGCTCCCGGCGCACAGTACCAAGAGACCCAGTACTTC
TRBV12-3/TRBV12-4	TRBJ1-6	NA	NA	CASSLLGGPNSPLHF	TGTGCCAGCAGTTTGCTGGGGGGCCCGAATTCACCCCTCCACTTT
TRBV5-5	TRBJ2-7	many	NA	CASSFNYPGHEQYF	TGTGCCAGCAGCTTCAACTATCCGGGCCACGAGCAGTACTTC